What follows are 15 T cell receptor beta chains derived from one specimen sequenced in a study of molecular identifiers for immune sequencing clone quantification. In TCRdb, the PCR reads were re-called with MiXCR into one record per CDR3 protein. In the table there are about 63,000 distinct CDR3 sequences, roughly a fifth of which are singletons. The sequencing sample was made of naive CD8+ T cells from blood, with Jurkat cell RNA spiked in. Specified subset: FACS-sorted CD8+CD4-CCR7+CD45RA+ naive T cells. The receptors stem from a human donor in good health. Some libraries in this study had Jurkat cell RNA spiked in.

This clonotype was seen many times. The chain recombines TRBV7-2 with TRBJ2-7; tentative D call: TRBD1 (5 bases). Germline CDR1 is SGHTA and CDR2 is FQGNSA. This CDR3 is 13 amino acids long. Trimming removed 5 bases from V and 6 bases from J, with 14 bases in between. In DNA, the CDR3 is TGTGCCAGCAGCCCAACTGACAGTACCGAGCAGTACTTC. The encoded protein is CASSPTDSTEQYF.

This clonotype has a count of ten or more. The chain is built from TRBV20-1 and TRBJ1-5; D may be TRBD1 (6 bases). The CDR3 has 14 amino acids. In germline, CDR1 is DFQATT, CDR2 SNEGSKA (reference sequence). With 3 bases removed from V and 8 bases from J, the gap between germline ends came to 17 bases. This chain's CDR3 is CSASALGAGEPQHF. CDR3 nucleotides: TGCAGTGCTAGTGCCCTGGGGGCTGGGGAGCCCCAGCATTTT.

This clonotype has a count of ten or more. The CDR3 is CASSPYPGGTDTQYF. The CDR3 DNA is TGTGCCAGCAGCCCCTACCCGGGTGGCACAGATACGCAGTATTTT. The rearrangement joins TRBV11-2 to TRBJ2-3; D gene ambiguous. The CDR3 runs 15 residues. CDR1 is SGHAT and CDR2 is FQNNGV in the germline V gene. V was pared by 5 bases and J by 1 base, with 13 bases between.

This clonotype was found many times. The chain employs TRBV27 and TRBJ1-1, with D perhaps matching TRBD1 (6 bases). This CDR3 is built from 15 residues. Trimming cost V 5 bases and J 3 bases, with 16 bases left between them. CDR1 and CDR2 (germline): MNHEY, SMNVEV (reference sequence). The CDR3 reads CASSDTQGPDTEAFF. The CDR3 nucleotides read TGTGCCAGCAGTGATACACAGGGACCGGACACTGAAGCTTTCTTT.

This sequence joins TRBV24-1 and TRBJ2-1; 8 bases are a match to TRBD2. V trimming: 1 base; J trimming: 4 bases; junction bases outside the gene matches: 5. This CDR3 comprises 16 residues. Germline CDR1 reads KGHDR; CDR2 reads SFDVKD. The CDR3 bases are TGTGCCACCAGTGATTTAAGCGGGAGCCCTTACAATGAGCAGTTCTTC. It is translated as CATSDLSGSPYNEQFF.

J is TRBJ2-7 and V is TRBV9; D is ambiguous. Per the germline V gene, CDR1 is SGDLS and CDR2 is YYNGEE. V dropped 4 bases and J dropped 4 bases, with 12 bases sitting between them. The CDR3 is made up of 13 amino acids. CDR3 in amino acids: CASSPSWGYEQYF. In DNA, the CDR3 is TGTGCCAGCAGCCCCTCCTGGGGATACGAGCAGTACTTC.

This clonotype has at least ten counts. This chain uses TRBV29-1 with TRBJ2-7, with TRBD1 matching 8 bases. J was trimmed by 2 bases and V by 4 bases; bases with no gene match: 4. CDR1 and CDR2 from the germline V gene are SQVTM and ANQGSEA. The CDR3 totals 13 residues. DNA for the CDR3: TGCAGCGTTGCGACAGGGGACACCTACGAGCAGTACTTC. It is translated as CSVATGDTYEQYF.

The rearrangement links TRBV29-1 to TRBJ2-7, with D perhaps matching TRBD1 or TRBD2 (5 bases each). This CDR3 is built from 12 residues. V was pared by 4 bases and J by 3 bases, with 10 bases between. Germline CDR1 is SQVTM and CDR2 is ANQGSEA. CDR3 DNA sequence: TGCAGCGTTGGGGGGTTTGGCTACGAGCAGTACTTC. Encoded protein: CSVGGFGYEQYF.

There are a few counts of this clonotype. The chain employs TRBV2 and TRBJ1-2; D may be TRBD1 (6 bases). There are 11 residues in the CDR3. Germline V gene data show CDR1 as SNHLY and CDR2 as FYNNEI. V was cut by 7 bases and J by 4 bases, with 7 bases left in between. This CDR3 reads CASKQGYGYTF. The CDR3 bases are TGTGCCAGCAAACAGGGCTATGGCTACACCTTC.

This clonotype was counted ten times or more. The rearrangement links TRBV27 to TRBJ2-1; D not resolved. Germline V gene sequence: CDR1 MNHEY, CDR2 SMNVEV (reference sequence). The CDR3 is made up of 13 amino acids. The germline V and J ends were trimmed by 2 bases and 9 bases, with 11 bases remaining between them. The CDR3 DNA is TGTGCCAGCAGTTTAGGGTACCACGTTGAGCAGTTCTTC. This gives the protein CASSLGYHVEQFF.

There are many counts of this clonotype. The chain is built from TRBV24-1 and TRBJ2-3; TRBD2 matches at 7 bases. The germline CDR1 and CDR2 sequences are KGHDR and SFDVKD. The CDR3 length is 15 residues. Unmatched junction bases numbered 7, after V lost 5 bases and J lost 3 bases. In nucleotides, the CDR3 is TGTGCCACCAGTGTCGGCGGGAGATCAACAGATACGCAGTATTTT. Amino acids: CATSVGGRSTDTQYF.

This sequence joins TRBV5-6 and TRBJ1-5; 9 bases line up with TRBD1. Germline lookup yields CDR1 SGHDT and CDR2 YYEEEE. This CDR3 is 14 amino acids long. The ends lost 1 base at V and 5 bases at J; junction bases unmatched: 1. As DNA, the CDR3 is TGTGCCAGCAGCTTGAACAGGGGGCATCAGCCCCAGCATTTT. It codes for CASSLNRGHQPQHF.

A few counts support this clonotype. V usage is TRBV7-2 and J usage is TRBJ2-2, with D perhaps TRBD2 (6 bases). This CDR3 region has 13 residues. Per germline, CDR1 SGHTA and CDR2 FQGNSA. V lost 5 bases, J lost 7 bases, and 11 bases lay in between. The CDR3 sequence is CASSEMGGGELFF. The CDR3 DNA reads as TGTGCCAGCAGCGAGATGGGGGGCGGGGAGCTGTTTTTT.

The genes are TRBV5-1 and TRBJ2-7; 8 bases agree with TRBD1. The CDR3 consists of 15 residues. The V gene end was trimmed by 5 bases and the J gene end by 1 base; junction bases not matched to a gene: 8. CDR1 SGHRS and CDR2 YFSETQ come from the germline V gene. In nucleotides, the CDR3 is TGCGCCAGCAGGGACAGGGAAGACTATTCCTACGAGCAGTACTTC. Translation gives CASRDREDYSYEQYF.

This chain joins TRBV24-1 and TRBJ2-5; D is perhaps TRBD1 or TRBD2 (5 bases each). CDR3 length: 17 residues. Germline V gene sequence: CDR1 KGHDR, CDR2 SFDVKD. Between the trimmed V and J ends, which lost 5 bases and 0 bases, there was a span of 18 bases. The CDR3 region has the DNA TGTGCCACCAGTGCTTCAGGGCGGGTTGGTGACCAAGAGACCCAGTACTTC. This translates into CATSASGRVGDQETQYF.